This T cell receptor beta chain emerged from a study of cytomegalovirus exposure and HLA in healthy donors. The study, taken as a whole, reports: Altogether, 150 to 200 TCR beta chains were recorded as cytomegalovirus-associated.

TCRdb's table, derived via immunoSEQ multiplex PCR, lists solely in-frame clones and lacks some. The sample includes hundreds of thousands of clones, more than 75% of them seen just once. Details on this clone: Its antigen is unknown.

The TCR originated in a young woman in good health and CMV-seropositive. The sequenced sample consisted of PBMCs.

The CDR3 reads CASSRVDHNEQFF. For the CDR3, the DNA is TGTGCCAGCAGCCGGGTCGATCACAATGAGCAGTTCTTC. The chain is built from TRBV5-4 and TRBJ2-1, with D unclear. The CDR3 totals 13 residues. V lost 4 bases to trimming and J lost 5 bases, with 10 bases between them. Germline V gene sequence: CDR1 SGHNT, CDR2 YYREEE (reference sequence).